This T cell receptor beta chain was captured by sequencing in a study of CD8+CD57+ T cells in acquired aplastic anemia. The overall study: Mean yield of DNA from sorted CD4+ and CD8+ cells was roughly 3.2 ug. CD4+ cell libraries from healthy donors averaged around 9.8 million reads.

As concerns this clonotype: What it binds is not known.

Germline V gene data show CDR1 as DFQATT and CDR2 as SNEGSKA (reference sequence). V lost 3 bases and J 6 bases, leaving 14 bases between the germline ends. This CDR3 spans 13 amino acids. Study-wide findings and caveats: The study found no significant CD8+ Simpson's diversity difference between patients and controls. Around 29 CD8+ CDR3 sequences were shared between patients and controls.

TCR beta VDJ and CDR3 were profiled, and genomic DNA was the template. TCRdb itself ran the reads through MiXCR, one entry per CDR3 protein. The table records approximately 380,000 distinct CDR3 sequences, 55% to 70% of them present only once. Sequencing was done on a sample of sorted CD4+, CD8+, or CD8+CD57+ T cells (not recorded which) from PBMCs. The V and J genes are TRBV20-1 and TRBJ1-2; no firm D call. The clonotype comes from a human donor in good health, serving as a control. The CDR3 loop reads CSASRDRKNGYTF. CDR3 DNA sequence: TGCAGTGCTAGTAGGGATCGAAAGAATGGCTACACCTTC.